This record covers a single T cell receptor (beta chain). Its target is not known. V dropped 6 bases and J dropped 2; count of bases not matched to a gene: 6. The CDR3 sequence is 16 residues long. Germline V lookup: CDR1 MDHEN, CDR2 SYDVKM. PCR was performed a second time for about 6 to 12 cycles using a sample-barcoded 5' primer and a J-beta primer mix. In TCRdb, the 5' RACE reads were re-called with MiXCR into one record per CDR3 protein. The sample carries 1.5 million to 2 million distinct CDR3 sequences, around half recorded once. This record belongs to a study of blood T cells in healthy people across ages. Study-wide findings and caveats: Diversity estimates from one million T cells were considered underestimates.

In terms of origin and age, donors were healthy Caucasian individuals from Russia aged about 6 to 90. The rearrangement links TRBV28 to TRBJ2-1; 11 bases are a match to TRBD2. Specimen: blood. The receptor comes from a woman aged 40 to 49 in good health. CDR3 DNA sequence: TGTGCCAGCAGACAAATAGCGGGGGGGGCCTACAATGAGCAGTTCTTC. Its translation is CASRQIAGGAYNEQFF.